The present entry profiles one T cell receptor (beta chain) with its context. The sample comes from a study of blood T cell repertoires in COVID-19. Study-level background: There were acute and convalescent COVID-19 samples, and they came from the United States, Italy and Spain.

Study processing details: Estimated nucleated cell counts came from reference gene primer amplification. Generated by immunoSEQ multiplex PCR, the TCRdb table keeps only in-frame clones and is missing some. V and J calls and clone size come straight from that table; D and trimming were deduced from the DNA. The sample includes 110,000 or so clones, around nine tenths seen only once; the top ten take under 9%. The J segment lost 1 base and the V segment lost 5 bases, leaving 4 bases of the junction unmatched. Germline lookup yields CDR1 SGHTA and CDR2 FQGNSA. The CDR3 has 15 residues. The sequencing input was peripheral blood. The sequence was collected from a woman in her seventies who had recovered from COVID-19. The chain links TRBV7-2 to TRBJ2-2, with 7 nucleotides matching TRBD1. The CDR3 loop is CASSPRDRNTGELFF. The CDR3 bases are TGTGCCAGCAGCCCACGGGACAGGAACACCGGGGAGCTGTTTTTT.